These 16 T cell receptor beta chains were all obtained from the same sample, sequenced in a study of blood T cell repertoires in COVID-19. The table came from immunoSEQ multiplex PCR; TCRdb's copy has only in-frame clones and leaves some out. Here the sample spans approximately 290,000 clones, 70% to 90% being singletons. Sequenced input: PBMCs or T cells enriched from blood (not recorded which). The source is a woman in her 30s who had recovered from COVID-19.

This chain connects TRBV10-1 to TRBJ2-3; D may be TRBD2 (5 bases). Between the trimmed V and J ends, which lost 7 bases and 1 base, there was a span of 15 bases. Germline CDR1 and CDR2: WNHNN and SYGVQD (reference sequence). The CDR3 covers 15 residues. CDR3 sequence reads: CASTSQMGGTDTQYF. CDR3 in DNA: TGCGCCAGCACCAGCCAAATGGGAGGCACAGATACGCAGTATTTT.

This clone was found a few times. The rearrangement links TRBV4-2 to TRBJ2-1; no clear D gene. CDR1 and CDR2 from the germline V gene are LGHNA and YNFKEQ. There are 13 residues in the CDR3. Trimming took off 1 base at V and 7 bases at J, with 8 bases between the two ends. CDR3: CASSQVPSNEQFF. Here the CDR3 DNA reads TGTGCCAGCAGCCAAGTCCCGAGTAATGAGCAGTTCTTC.

The chain links TRBV27 to TRBJ2-5; 10 nucleotides line up with TRBD2. The CDR3 extends over 16 amino acids. After removal of 10 bases from V and 5 bases from J, the junction contained 16 bases not matched to a gene. The germline gives CDR1 MNHEY, CDR2 SMNVEV (reference sequence). The CDR3 loop is CATPEAGGQDRETQYF. In nucleotides, the CDR3 is TGTGCCACCCCGGAAGCGGGGGGGCAGGATCGGGAGACCCAGTACTTC.

The CDR3 here is CASSQASGTTYEQYF. DNA of the CDR3: TGTGCCAGCAGCCAAGCCAGTGGAACTACTTACGAGCAGTACTTC. The chain joins TRBV4-2 to TRBJ2-7, with unresolved D. The CDR3 is 15 residues long. V was trimmed by 1 base and J by 4 bases, leaving 14 bases between them. Germline values: CDR1 LGHNA, CDR2 YNFKEQ.

The V gene is TRBV20-1, the J gene TRBJ2-3, with a weak D call TRBD2 (6 bases). Germline values: CDR1 DFQATT, CDR2 SNEGSKA (reference sequence). The CDR3 has 13 amino acids. The germline V and J ends were trimmed by 3 bases and 2 bases, with 9 bases remaining between them. Written as DNA, the CDR3 is TGCAGTGCTAGTAGCGGAGCCACAGATACGCAGTATTTT. Amino acids: CSASSGATDTQYF.

The chain is built from TRBV3-1 (or the pseudogene TRBV3-2) and TRBJ2-1, with 8 positions matching TRBD2. CDR1 and CDR2 from the germline V gene are LGHDT and YNNKEL (reference sequence). Trimming cost V 1 base and J 8 bases; bases outside gene matches: 7. This CDR3 contains 15 residues. The CDR3 region is CASSQGPRGADEQFF. DNA for the CDR3: TGTGCCAGCAGCCAAGGGCCGCGGGGGGCAGATGAGCAGTTCTTC.

This clone was seen just once. The chain couples TRBV15 to TRBJ2-3, with 10 bases that match TRBD2. The V and J ends lost 1 base and 6 bases, in that order; junction bases with no gene match: 19. The length of the CDR3 is 20 residues. Germline V lookup: CDR1 LNHNV, CDR2 YYDKDF (reference sequence). The CDR3, as DNA: TGTGCCACCAGCAGAGCGCACCCAAAATCTAGCGGGAGCGAAGGGGATACGCAGTATTTT. Its protein product is CATSRAHPKSSGSEGDTQYF.

The V and J genes are TRBV20-1 and TRBJ2-7, with 7 bases identical to TRBD1. CDR3 length equals 11 residues. Germline V lookup: CDR1 DFQATT, CDR2 SNEGSKA (reference sequence). The ends lost 5 bases at V and 5 bases at J; junction bases unmatched: 3. CDR3 amino acids: CSAEQGNEQYF. The CDR3 coding sequence is TGCAGTGCTGAACAGGGGAACGAGCAGTACTTC.

The genes are TRBV24-1 and TRBJ2-1; D is possibly TRBD2 (6 bases). The CDR3 has 15 amino acids. V lost 7 bases to trimming and J lost 7 bases, with 19 bases between them. Germline V gene lookup returns CDR1 KGHDR and CDR2 SFDVKD. Here the CDR3 reads CATSPRGMGKNEQFF. The CDR3 DNA is TGTGCCACCAGCCCCCGGGGGATGGGGAAAAATGAGCAGTTCTTC.

The chain links TRBV19 to TRBJ1-6; D unclear. Germline CDR1 and CDR2: LNHDA and SQIVND (reference sequence). The V and J ends lost 6 bases and 8 bases respectively, with 11 bases between them. The CDR3 consists of 13 residues. CDR3 sequence (DNA): TGTGCCAGTAGCGGGAAATTCCATTCACCCCTCCACTTT. It is translated as CASSGKFHSPLHF. The full variable domain, completed using reference TRBV19 and TRBJ1-6, is DGGITQSPKYLFRKEGQNVTLSCEQNLNHDAMYWYRQDPGQGLRLIYYSQIVNDFQKGDIAEGYSVSREKKESFPLTVTSAQKNPTAFYLCASSGKFHSPLHFGNGTRLTVT.

J is TRBJ2-5 and V is TRBV28; weak D call: TRBD1 (7 bases). Germline loops: CDR1 MDHEN, CDR2 SYDVKM. The CDR3 totals 18 residues. V was pared by 1 base and J by 2 bases, with 20 bases between. CDR3 in amino acids: CASSLLGFGGTAQETQYF. The CDR3 DNA follows: TGTGCCAGCAGTTTATTAGGGTTTGGGGGGACAGCACAAGAGACCCAGTACTTC.

V is TRBV24-1 and J is TRBJ1-3; TRBD1 might be the D (5 bases). This CDR3 has 15 residues. Germline values: CDR1 KGHDR, CDR2 SFDVKD. V shed 6 bases and J shed 0 bases, with 11 bases lying between them. CDR3: CATSQGGRSGNTIYF. CDR3 DNA sequence: TGTGCCACCAGTCAGGGTGGACGCTCTGGAAACACCATATATTTT.

The sample holds a few counts of this clone. The chain recombines TRBV6-4 with TRBJ2-1, with 8 nucleotides matching TRBD2. The germline V gene encodes CDR1 MRHNA and CDR2 SNTAGT. V lost 11 bases to trimming and J lost 3 bases; unmatched junction nucleotides: 6. The length of the CDR3 is 13 residues. In nucleotides, the CDR3 is TGTGCCGTGGGTGCGGGAGGCTACAATGAGCAGTTCTTC. As protein: CAVGAGGYNEQFF.

This chain joins TRBV11-1 and TRBJ2-5; possibly TRBD1 for D (5 bases). V was shortened by 2 bases and J by 6 bases, with 13 bases between the two germline ends. CDR1 SGHAT and CDR2 FQDESV come from the germline V gene (reference sequence). CDR3 size: 14 residues. DNA of the CDR3: TGTGCCAGCAGCTTACACCAGGGCCCCCAGACCCAGTACTTC. Amino acid sequence: CASSLHQGPQTQYF.

The chain links TRBV6-6 to TRBJ1-2; 7 bases are shared with TRBD1. The length of the CDR3 is 15 residues. Losses at the gene ends were 2 bases for V and 5 bases for J; bases not matched to a gene: 8. CDR1 is MNHNY, CDR2 SVGAGI, per germline (reference sequence). This CDR3 reads CASSYPGQAAYGYTF. The CDR3 nucleotides are TGTGCCAGCAGTTACCCTGGACAGGCCGCATATGGCTACACCTTC.

The chain joins TRBV27 to TRBJ1-2; 9 bases fit TRBD1. Germline values: CDR1 MNHEY, CDR2 SMNVEV (reference sequence). The length of the CDR3 is 15 residues. The junction had 7 bases not matched to a gene; V was cut back by 5 bases and J by 3 bases. CDR3 DNA sequence: TGTGCCAGCAGTCTACTAGGGACAGGGTACTATGGCTACACCTTC. Translating gives CASSLLGTGYYGYTF.